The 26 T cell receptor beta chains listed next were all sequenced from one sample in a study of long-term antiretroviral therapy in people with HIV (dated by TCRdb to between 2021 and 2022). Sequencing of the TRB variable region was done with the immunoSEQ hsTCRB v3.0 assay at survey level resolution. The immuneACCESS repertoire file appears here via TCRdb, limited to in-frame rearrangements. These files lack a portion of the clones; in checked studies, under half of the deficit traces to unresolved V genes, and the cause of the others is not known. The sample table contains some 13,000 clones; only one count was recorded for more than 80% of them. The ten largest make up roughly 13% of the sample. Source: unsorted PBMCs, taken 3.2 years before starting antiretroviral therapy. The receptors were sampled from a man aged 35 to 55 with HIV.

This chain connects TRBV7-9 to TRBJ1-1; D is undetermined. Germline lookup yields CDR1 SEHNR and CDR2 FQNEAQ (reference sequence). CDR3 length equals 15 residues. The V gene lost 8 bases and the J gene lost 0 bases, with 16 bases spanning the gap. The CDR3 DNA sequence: TGTGCCAGCCTCCCGAAGCGCAGGTTGAACACTGAAGCTTTCTTT. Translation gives CASLPKRRLNTEAFF.

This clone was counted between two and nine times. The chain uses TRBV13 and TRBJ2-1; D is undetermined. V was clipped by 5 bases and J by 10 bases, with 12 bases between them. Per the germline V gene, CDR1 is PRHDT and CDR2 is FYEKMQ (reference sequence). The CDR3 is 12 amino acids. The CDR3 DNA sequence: TGTGCCAGCAGCGCAAGTGCAAGGGAGCAGTTCTTC. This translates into CASSASAREQFF.

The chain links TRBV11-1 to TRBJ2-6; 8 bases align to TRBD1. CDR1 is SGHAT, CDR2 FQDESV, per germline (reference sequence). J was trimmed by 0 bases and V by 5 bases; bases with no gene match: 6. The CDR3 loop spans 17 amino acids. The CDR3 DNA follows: TGTGCCAGCAGCCGCGGACAGGGTGGCTCTGGGGCCAACGTCCTGACTTTC. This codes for CASSRGQGGSGANVLTF.

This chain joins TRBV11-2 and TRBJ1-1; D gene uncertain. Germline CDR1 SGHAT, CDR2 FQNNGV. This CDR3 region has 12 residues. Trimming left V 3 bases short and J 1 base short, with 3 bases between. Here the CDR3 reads CASSFRNTEAFF. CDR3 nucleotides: TGTGCCAGCAGCTTCAGGAACACTGAAGCTTTCTTT.

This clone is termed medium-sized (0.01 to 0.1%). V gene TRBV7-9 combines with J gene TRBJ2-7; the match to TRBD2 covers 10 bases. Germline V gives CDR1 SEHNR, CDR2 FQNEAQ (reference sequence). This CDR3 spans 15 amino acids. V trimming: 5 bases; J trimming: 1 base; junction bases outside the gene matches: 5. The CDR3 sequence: CASSGLTSGSYEQYF. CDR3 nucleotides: TGTGCCAGCAGCGGGTTGACTAGCGGGTCCTACGAGCAGTACTTC.

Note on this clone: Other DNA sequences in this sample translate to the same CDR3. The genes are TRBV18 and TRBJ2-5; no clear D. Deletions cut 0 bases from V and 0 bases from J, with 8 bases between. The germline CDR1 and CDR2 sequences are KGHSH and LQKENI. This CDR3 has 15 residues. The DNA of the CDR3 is TGTGCCAGCTCACCACCGACCGCGAACCAAGAGACCCAGTACTTC. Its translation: CASSPPTANQETQYF.

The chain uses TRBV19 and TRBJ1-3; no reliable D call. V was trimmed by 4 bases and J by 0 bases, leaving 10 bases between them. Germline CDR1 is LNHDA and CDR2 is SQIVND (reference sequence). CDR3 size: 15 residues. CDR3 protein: CASSSGPGSGNTIYF. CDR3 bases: TGTGCCAGTAGTAGCGGACCGGGCTCTGGAAACACCATATATTTT.

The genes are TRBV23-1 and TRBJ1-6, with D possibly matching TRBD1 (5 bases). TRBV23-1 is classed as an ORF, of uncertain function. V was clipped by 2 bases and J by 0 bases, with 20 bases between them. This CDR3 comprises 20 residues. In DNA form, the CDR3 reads TGCGCCAGCAGTCAAGGCAGGAGTGCAGGGCCGACCTCCTATAATTCACCCCTCCACTTT. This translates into CASSQGRSAGPTSYNSPLHF.

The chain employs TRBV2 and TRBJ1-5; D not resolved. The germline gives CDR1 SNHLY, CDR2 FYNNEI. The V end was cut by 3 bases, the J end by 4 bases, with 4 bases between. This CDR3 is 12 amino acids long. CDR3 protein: CASSDVNQPQHF. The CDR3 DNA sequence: TGTGCCAGCAGTGATGTGAATCAGCCCCAGCATTTT. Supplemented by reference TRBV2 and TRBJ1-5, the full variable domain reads EPEVTQTPSHQVTQMGQEVILRCVPISNHLYFYWYRQILGQKVEFLVSFYNNEISEKSEIFDDQFSVERPDGSNFTLKIRSTKLEDSAMYFCASSDVNQPQHFGDGTRLSIL.

CDR3 sequence (DNA): TGTGCCTGTTCGCGGACAGGGCTCGTCTCTGGGGCCAACGTCCTGACTTTC. Protein product: CACSRTGLVSGANVLTF. The chain couples TRBV30 to TRBJ2-6; 8 positions match TRBD1. Germline V gene lookup returns CDR1 GTSNPN and CDR2 SVGIG (reference sequence). With V trimmed by 6 bases and J by 0 bases, 10 bases remained unmatched. The CDR3 totals 17 residues.

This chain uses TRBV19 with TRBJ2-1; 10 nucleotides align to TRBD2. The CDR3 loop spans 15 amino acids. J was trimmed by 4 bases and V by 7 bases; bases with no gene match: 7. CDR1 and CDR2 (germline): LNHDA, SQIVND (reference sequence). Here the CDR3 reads CASTLAGGPYNEQFF. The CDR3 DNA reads TGTGCCAGTACTTTAGCGGGGGGCCCGTACAATGAGCAGTTCTTC.

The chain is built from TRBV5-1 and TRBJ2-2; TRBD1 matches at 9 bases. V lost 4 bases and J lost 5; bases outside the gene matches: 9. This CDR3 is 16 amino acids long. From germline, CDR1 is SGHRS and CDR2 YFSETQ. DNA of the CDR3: TGCGCCAGCAGCCTTACTCGACAGGGGGGTACCGGGGAGCTGTTTTTT. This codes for CASSLTRQGGTGELFF.

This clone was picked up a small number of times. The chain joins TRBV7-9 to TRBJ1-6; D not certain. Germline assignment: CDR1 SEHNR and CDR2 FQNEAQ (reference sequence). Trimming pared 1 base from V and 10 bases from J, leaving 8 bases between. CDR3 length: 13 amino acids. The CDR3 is CASSLGAGSPLHF. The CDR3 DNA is TGTGCCAGCAGCTTAGGTGCGGGGTCACCCCTCCACTTT. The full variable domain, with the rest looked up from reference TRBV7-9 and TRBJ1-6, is DTGVSQNPRHKITKRGQNVTFRCDPISEHNRLYWYRQTLGQGPEFLTYFQNEAQLEKSRLLSDRFSAERPKGSFSTLEIQRTEQGDSAMYLCASSLGAGSPLHFGNGTRLTVT.

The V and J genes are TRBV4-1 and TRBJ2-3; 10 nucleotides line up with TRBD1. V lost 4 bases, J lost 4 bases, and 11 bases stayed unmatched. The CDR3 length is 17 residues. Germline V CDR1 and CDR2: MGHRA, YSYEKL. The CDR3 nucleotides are TGCGCCAGCAGCCGAGACCGGGACAGGGGTACCCCAGATACGCAGTATTTT. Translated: CASSRDRDRGTPDTQYF.

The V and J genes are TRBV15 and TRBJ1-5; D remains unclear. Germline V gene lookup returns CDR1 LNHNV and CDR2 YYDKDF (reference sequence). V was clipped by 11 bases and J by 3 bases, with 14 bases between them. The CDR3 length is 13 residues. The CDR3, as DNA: TGTGCCTACGCGGAAGGCCTCAATCAGCCCCAGCATTTT. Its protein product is CAYAEGLNQPQHF.

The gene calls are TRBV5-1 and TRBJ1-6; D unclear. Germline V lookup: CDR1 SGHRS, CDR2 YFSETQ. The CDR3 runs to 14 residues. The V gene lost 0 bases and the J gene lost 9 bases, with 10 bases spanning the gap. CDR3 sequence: CASSLEQLVSPLHF. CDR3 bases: TGCGCCAGCAGCTTGGAACAGTTGGTTTCACCCCTCCACTTT.

The CDR3 loop reads CASSNPSWTGTNYGYTF. CDR3 coding DNA: TGTGCCAGTAGTAACCCGAGCTGGACAGGGACAAACTATGGCTACACCTTC. The chain carries TRBV19 and TRBJ1-2; 8 bases map to TRBD1. CDR3 length: 17 residues. Per germline, CDR1 LNHDA and CDR2 SQIVND (reference sequence). Trimming took 4 bases from V and 2 from J; bases not matched to a gene: 12.

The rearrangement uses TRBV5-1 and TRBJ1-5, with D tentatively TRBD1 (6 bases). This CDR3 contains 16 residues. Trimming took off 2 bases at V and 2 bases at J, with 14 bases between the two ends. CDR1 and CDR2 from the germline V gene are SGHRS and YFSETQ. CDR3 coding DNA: TGCGCCAGCAGCTTTGGGGCAGGGGAAGGCAATCAGCCCCAGCATTTT. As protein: CASSFGAGEGNQPQHF.

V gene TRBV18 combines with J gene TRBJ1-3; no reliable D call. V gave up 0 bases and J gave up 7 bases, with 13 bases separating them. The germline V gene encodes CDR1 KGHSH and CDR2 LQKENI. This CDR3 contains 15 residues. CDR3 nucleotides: TGTGCCAGCTCACCACCGATCCACCCGGATAACACCATATATTTT. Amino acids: CASSPPIHPDNTIYF. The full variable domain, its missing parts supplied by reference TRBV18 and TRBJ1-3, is NAGVMQNPRHLVRRRGQEARLRCSPMKGHSHVYWYRQLPEEGLKFMVYLQKENIIDESGMPKERFSAEFPKEGPSILRIQQVVRGDSAAYFCASSPPIHPDNTIYFGEGSWLTVV.

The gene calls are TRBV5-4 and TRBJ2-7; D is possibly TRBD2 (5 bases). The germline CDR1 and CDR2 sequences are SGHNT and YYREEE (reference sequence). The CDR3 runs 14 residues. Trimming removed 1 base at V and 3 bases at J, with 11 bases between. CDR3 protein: CASSLYSGGYEQYF. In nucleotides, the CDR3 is TGTGCCAGCAGCTTGTACAGCGGAGGCTACGAGCAGTACTTC.

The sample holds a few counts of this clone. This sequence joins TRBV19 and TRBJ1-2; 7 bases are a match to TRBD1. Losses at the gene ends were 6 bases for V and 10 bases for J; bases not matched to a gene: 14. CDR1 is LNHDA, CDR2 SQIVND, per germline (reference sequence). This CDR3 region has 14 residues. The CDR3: CASSFDRAVKDYTF. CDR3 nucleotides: TGTGCCAGTAGCTTCGACAGGGCGGTAAAAGACTACACCTTC.

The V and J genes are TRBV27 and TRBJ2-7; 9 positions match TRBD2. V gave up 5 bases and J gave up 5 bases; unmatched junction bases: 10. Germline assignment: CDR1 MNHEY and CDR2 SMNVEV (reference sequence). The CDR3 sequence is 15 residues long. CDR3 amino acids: CASSPSAGGRHEQYF. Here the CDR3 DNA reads TGTGCCAGCAGTCCCTCGGCGGGGGGGCGACACGAGCAGTACTTC.

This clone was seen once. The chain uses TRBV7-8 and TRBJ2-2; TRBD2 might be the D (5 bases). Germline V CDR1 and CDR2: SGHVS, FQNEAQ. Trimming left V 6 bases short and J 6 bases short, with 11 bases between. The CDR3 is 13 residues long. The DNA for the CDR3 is TGTGCCAGCAGACCCGAGAGGGCCGGGGAGCTGTTTTTT. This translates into CASRPERAGELFF.

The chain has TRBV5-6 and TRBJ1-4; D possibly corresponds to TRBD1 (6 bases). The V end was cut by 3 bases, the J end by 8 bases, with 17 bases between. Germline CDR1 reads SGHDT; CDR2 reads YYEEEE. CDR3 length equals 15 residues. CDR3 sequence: CASSSTGLGQEKLFF. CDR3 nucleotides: TGTGCCAGCAGCTCGACAGGATTAGGGCAGGAAAAACTGTTTTTT. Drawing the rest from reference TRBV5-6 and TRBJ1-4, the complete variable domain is DAGVTQSPTHLIKTRGQQVTLRCSPKSGHDTVSWYQQALGQGPQFIFQYYEEEERQRGNFPDRFSGHQFPNYSSELNVNALLLGDSALYLCASSSTGLGQEKLFFGSGTQLSVL.

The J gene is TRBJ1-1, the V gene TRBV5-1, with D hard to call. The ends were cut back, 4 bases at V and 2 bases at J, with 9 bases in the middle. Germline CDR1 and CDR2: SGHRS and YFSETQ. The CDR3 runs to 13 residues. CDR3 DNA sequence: TGCGCCAGCAGCCCCGGACCCAACACTGAAGCTTTCTTT. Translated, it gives CASSPGPNTEAFF.

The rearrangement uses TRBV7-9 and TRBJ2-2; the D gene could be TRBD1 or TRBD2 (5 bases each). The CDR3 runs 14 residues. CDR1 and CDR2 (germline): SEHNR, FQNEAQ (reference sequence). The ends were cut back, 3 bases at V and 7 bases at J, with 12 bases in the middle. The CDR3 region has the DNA TGTGCCAGCAGCTTCGGGGACCGGGGCGGGGAGCTGTTTTTT. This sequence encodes CASSFGDRGGELFF.